A single sample gave rise to the 5 T cell receptor beta chains below, sequenced in a study of blood T cell repertoires in COVID-19. Only in-frame clones appear in the TCRdb table, and some are missing; sequencing was by immunoSEQ multiplex PCR. The sample has fewer than 400,000 clones, 75% to 90% seen once. The sequenced sample was PBMCs or T cells enriched from blood (not recorded which). These TCRs come from a woman in her 30s who had been exposed to COVID-19.

This chain links TRBV15 with TRBJ1-1; D is uncertain. CDR3 length equals 13 residues. The germline V gene encodes CDR1 LNHNV and CDR2 YYDKDF (reference sequence). V dropped 0 bases and J dropped 8 bases, with 10 bases sitting between them. The CDR3 bases are TGTGCCACCAGCAGAGACATAGCAATCGAAGCTTTCTTT. Translation: CATSRDIAIEAFF.

This sequence joins TRBV24-1 and TRBJ1-5, with D perhaps matching TRBD1 (5 bases). The CDR3 spans 16 residues. Germline CDR1 is KGHDR and CDR2 is SFDVKD. V shed 3 bases and J shed 2 bases, with 13 bases lying between them. CDR3 DNA: TGTGCCACCAGTGATGGGGGGTCTCCGGGCAATCAGCCCCAGCATTTT. This encodes CATSDGGSPGNQPQHF.

This chain connects TRBV4-1 to TRBJ1-6; 7 bases align to TRBD1. The CDR3 runs 16 residues. J lost 6 bases, V lost 0 bases, and 5 bases had no gene match. CDR1 is MGHRA and CDR2 is YSYEKL in the germline V gene. CDR3 protein: CASSQEGTGANSPLHF. The CDR3 DNA is TGCGCCAGCAGCCAAGAGGGTACAGGGGCTAATTCACCCCTCCACTTT.

In this sample, this clone turned up once. The chain recombines TRBV4-1 with TRBJ2-3; 10 nucleotides line up with TRBD2. Germline V gene sequence: CDR1 MGHRA, CDR2 YSYEKL. The CDR3 consists of 16 residues. The junction had 0 bases not matched to a gene; V was cut back by 0 bases and J by 0 bases. CDR3 protein: CASSQELAGSTDTQYF. The CDR3 DNA reads TGCGCCAGCAGCCAAGAACTAGCGGGAAGCACAGATACGCAGTATTTT.

The chain is built from TRBV30 and TRBJ1-2; tentatively, D is TRBD1 (6 bases). This CDR3 has 14 amino acids. Deletions cut 3 bases from V and 5 bases from J, with 16 bases between. The germline gives CDR1 GTSNPN, CDR2 SVGIG (reference sequence). This CDR3 is CAWRMPGAIYGYTF. The DNA for the CDR3 is TGTGCCTGGAGGATGCCAGGGGCAATTTATGGCTACACCTTC.